This record covers a single T cell receptor beta chain. This CDR3 contains 14 residues. V shed 3 bases and J 0 bases; nucleotides not matched to a gene: 2. In germline, CDR1 is SEHNR, CDR2 FQNEAQ (reference sequence). The data stem from a study of OX40 agonist ivuxolimab in advanced cancers. As for the study in general: The dose-escalation group included hepatocellular carcinoma, melanoma, renal cell carcinoma and head and neck cancer. Past anti-PD-1, anti-PD-L1 or anti-CTLA-4 therapy was accepted, and 30% to 45% had received some.

TCRdb's table, derived via immunoSEQ multiplex PCR, lists solely in-frame clones and lacks some. The table includes around 94,000 clones, around nine tenths detected once. This receptor was identified in an adult with an advanced solid tumor such as melanoma, head and neck, liver or kidney cancer. The chain recombines TRBV7-9 with TRBJ2-7; 7 bases are shared with TRBD1. The input for sequencing was CD4+ or CD8+ T cells sorted from blood, taken in a trial of the OX40 agonist ivuxolimab. The CDR3 is CASSLRQGSYEQYF. The CDR3, as DNA: TGTGCCAGCAGCTTGCGACAGGGCTCCTACGAGCAGTACTTC.